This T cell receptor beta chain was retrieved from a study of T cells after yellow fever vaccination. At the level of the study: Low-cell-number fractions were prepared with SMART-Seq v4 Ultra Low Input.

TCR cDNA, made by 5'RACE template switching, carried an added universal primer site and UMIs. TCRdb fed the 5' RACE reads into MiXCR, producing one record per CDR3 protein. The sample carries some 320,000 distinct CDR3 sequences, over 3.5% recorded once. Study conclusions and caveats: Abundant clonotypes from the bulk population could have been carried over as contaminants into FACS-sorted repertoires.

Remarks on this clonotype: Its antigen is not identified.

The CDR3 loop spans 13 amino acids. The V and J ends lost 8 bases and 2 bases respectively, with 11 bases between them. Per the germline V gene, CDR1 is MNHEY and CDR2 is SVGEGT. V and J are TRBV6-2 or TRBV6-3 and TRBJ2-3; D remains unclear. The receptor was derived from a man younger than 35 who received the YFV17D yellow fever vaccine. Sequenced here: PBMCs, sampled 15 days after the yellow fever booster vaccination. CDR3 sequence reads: CASRTSSTDTQYF. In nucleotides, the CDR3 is TGTGCCAGCCGAACCTCCTCCACAGATACGCAGTATTTT.